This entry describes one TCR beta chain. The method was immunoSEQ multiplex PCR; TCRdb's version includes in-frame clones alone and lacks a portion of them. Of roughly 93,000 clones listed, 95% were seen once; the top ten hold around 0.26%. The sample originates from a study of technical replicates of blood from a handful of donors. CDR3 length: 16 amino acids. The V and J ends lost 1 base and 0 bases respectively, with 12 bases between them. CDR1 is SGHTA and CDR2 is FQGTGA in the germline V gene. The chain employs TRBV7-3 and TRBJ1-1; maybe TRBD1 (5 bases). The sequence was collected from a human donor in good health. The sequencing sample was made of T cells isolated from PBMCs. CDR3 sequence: CASSLMRQTLNTEAFF. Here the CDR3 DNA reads TGTGCCAGCAGCTTAATGAGACAGACCCTGAACACTGAAGCTTTCTTT.